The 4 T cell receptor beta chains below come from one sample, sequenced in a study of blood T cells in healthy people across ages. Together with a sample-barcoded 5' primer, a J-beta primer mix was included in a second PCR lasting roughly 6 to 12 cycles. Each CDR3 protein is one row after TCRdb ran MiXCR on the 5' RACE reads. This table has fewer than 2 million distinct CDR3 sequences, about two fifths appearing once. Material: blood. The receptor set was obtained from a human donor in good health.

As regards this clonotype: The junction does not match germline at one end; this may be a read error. In nucleotides, the CDR3 is TGTGCCACCGGCAGAGATGGGACAGGGTACTATGGCTACACCTTC. Its translation: CATGRDGTGYYGYTF. The gene calls are TRBV15 and TRBJ1-2; 9 nucleotides align to TRBD1. Looked up from germline, CDR1 is LNHNV and CDR2 is YYDKDF (reference sequence). CDR3 length equals 15 residues. The full variable domain, completed using reference TRBV15 and TRBJ1-2, is DAMVIQNPRYQVTQFGKPVTLSCSQTLNHNVMYWYQQKSSQAPKLLFHYYDKDFNNEADTPDNFQSRRPNTSFCFLDIRSPGLGDTAMYLCATGRDGTGYYGYTFGSGTRLTVV.

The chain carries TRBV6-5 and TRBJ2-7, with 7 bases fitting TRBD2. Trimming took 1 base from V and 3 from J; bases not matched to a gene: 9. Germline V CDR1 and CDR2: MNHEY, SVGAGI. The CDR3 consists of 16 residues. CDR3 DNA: TGTGCCAGCAGTTACTTTATGGCGGGAGAGAGCTACGAGCAGTACTTC. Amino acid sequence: CASSYFMAGESYEQYF.

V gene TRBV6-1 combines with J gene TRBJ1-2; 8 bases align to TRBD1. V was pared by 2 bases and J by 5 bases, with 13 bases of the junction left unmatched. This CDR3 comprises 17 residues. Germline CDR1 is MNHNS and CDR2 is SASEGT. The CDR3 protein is CASSERDRSLWAYGYTF. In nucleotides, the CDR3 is TGTGCCAGCAGTGAACGGGACAGGAGCTTGTGGGCTTATGGCTACACCTTC.

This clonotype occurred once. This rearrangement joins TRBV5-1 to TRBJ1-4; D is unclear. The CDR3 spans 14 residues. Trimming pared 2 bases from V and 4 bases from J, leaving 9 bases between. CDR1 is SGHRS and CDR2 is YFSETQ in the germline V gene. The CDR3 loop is CASSFGQNNEKLFF. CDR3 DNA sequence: TGCGCCAGCAGCTTCGGGCAGAATAATGAAAAACTGTTTTTT.